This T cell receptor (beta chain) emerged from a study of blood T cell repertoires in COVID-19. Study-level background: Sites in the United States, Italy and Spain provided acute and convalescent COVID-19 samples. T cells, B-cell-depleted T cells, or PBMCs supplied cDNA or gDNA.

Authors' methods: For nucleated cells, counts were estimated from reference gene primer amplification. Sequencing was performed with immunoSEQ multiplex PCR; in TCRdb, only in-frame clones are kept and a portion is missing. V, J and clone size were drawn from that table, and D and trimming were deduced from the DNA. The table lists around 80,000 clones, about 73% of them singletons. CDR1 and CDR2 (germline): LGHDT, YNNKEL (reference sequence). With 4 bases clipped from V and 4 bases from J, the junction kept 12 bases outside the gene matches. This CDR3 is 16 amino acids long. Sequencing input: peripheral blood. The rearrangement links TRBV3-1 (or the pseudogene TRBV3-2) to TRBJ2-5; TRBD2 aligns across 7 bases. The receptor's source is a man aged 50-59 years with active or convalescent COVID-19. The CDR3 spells CASSRRLSGAGETQYF. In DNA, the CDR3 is TGTGCCAGCAGCCGGCGGTTAAGCGGGGCGGGAGAGACCCAGTACTTC.